This T cell receptor beta chain was observed in a study of beta chain features in type 1 diabetes. Regarding the study as a whole: HLA effects on TCRB rearrangement stayed unresolved here. Possibly, sequencing cDNA over-represented cells that had high TCR expression levels.

This clone showed up just a few times. Its antigen is not identified. Sequencing targeted expressed TCRB transcripts, as all isolated RNA had been reverse transcribed. The method was immunoSEQ multiplex PCR; TCRdb's version includes in-frame clones alone and lacks a portion of them. In the table there are about 300,000 clones, approximately 8.1% of which are singletons. CD4+ naive, central memory, regulatory and stem cell-like memory subsets were isolated by sorting on CD45RO/CCR7/CD25/CD127/CD95/CD27. This CDR3 comprises 11 residues. Germline CDR1 is MNHEY and CDR2 is SVGAGI. V was clipped by 5 bases and J by 6 bases, with 8 bases between them.

V usage is TRBV6-5 and J usage is TRBJ2-7, with a possible D match to TRBD2 (6 bases). What was sequenced was central memory CD4+ T cells from blood. This TCR came from a young woman in good health. DNA for the CDR3: TGTGCCAGCAGTCCCGGGGGCGAGCAGTACTTC. Protein product: CASSPGGEQYF.